Listed below are T cell receptor beta chains from one sample, sequenced in a study of response to subunit inactivated influenza vaccine. TCRdb passed the RT-PCR reads through MiXCR, listing each CDR3 protein once. The table has about 780,000 distinct CDR3 sequences, roughly 18% seen once; the top ten hold 11%. The sample in question was PBMCs from blood, obtained roughly 5 days after vaccination. The receptors come from a man in his forties or fifties who received an inactivated influenza vaccine. Each CDR3 is given with its conserved first and last residue. The order of the fields is D gene, V gene, clone size, J gene, CDR3 protein, CDR3 DNA. A D gene is named only where the DNA matches it firmly. Expanded clones get a size class; other rows say once, few or many, or leave the size out.

TRBD1	TRBV4-1	many	TRBJ2-4	CASSQDWDSIQYF	TGCGCCAGCAGCCAAGATTGGGACAGCATTCAGTACTTC
.	TRBV7-3	once	TRBJ2-5	CASSLNILETQYF	TGTGCCAGCAGCTTAAACATCTTAGAGACCCAGTACTTC
.	TRBV12-3/TRBV12-4	.	TRBJ1-1	CASGWGGTEAFF	TGTGCCAGTGGGTGGGGCGGCACTGAAGCTTTCTTT
.	TRBV5-6	few	TRBJ2-7	CASSPFGGGAYEQYF	TGTGCCAGCAGCCCCTTTGGGGGGGGGGCTTACGAGCAGTACTTC
.	TRBV20-1	.	TRBJ2-1	CSARTCGHGTNEQFF	TGCAGTGCCCGGACTTGCGGGCATGGCACAAATGAGCAGTTCTTC
TRBD1	TRBV12-3/TRBV12-4	.	TRBJ1-2	CASSTGTGVHGYTF	TGTGCCAGCAGCACCGGGACAGGGGTGCATGGCTACACCTTC
TRBD1	TRBV28	few	TRBJ2-1	CASSFFSPGQGYNEQFF	TGTGCCAGCAGTTTTTTTAGTCCGGGACAGGGATACAATGAGCAGTTCTTC
.	TRBV5-5	.	TRBJ2-1	CASSLTANSYNEQFF	TGTGCCAGCAGCTTAACAGCAAACTCCTACAATGAGCAGTTCTTC
.	TRBV20-1	few	TRBJ2-3	CSARDAMTSTDTQYF	TGCAGTGCTAGAGACGCAATGACGAGCACAGATACGCAGTATTTT
TRBD2	TRBV7-2	many	TRBJ2-3	CASSSLAGSPDTQYF	TGTGCCAGCAGCTCCTTAGCGGGAAGTCCAGATACGCAGTATTTT
.	TRBV20-1	few	TRBJ2-3	CSASRLSTDTQYF	TGCAGTGCGAGCAGGTTGAGCACAGATACGCAGTATTTT
TRBD1	TRBV7-2	.	TRBJ1-2	CASSSHLRGQGLGYTF	TGTGCCAGCAGCTCTCATCTCAGGGGACAGGGGCTCGGCTACACCTTC
.	TRBV7-2	few	TRBJ1-5	CASSPYELGLGNQPQHF	TGTGCCAGCAGCCCCTACGAGCTTGGGTTGGGAAATCAGCCCCAGCATTTT
.	TRBV11-2	few	TRBJ1-2	CASSLAGFGGYTF	TGTGCCAGCAGCTTGGCAGGGTTCGGAGGCTACACCTTC
.	TRBV5-1	.	TRBJ2-5	CASSRGTVQETQYF	TGCGCCAGCAGCCGGGGGACAGTCCAAGAGACCCAGTACTTC
.	TRBV10-3	.	TRBJ1-3	CAIRPQGSGNTIYF	TGTGCCATCAGGCCACAGGGTTCAGGAAACACCATATATTTT
.	TRBV6-4	few	TRBJ2-1	CASSDSGEYGNEQFF	TGTGCCAGCAGTGACTCGGGGGAGTATGGGAATGAGCAGTTCTTC
TRBD2	TRBV20-1	few	TRBJ2-3	CSARIPPGLAGGFGGTDTQYF	TGCAGTGCTAGAATACCACCGGGACTAGCGGGAGGTTTTGGAGGCACAGATACGCAGTATTTT
.	TRBV5-1	.	TRBJ2-7	CASSTHPADGEQYF	TGCGCCAGCAGCACCCATCCCGCGGACGGCGAGCAGTACTTC
.	TRBV5-1	.	TRBJ2-3	CASRRVAPTDTQYF	TGCGCCAGCAGAAGAGTGGCTCCGACAGATACGCAGTATTTT
.	TRBV12-3/TRBV12-4	.	TRBJ1-5	CASSLEGDLRPQHF	TGTGCCAGCAGTTTAGAGGGGGACCTTCGGCCCCAGCATTTT
.	TRBV15	.	TRBJ1-5	CATSRDKYQPQHF	TGTGCCACCAGCAGAGATAAGTATCAGCCCCAGCATTTT
TRBD1	TRBV12-3/TRBV12-4	many	TRBJ2-1	CASSLLGQGRGEQFF	TGTGCCAGCAGTTTACTAGGACAGGGGAGGGGTGAGCAGTTCTTC
.	TRBV20-1	.	TRBJ2-1	CSASPGLYNEQFF	TGCAGTGCCAGCCCGGGGTTATACAATGAGCAGTTCTTC
.	TRBV20-1	.	TRBJ1-6	CSARAEGRGNSPLHF	TGCAGTGCTAGAGCTGAGGGGCGAGGCAATTCACCCCTCCACTTT
.	TRBV7-6	few	TRBJ2-4	CASSTQPVKNIQYF	TGTGCCAGCAGCACCCAGCCAGTAAAAAACATTCAGTACTTC
.	TRBV7-2	.	TRBJ2-2	CASSLAYGRSGELFF	TGTGCCAGCAGCTTAGCCTATGGGCGCTCCGGGGAGCTGTTTTTT
TRBD2	TRBV7-8	.	TRBJ2-7	CASSPRALAAYEQYF	TGTGCCAGCAGCCCTAGGGCGCTAGCGGCCTACGAGCAGTACTTC
.	TRBV5-1	.	TRBJ1-6	CASSLVQPGDYNSPLHF	TGCGCCAGCAGCTTGGTCCAGCCTGGGGACTATAATTCACCCCTCCACTTT
TRBD2	TRBV7-9	.	TRBJ2-1	CASSGGLAGDNEQFF	TGTGCCAGCAGCGGGGGACTAGCGGGAGACAATGAGCAGTTCTTC
.	TRBV7-9	few	TRBJ2-1	CATSPGGRSYNEQFF	TGTGCCACCTCCCCTGGGGGACGCTCCTACAATGAGCAGTTCTTC
TRBD2	TRBV5-1	.	TRBJ2-1	CASSRKLAANEQFF	TGCGCCAGCAGCAGGAAACTAGCGGCGAATGAGCAGTTCTTC
TRBD1	TRBV5-1	.	TRBJ2-7	CASSSHGQGGEQYF	TGCGCCAGCAGCTCGCACGGACAGGGAGGCGAGCAGTACTTC